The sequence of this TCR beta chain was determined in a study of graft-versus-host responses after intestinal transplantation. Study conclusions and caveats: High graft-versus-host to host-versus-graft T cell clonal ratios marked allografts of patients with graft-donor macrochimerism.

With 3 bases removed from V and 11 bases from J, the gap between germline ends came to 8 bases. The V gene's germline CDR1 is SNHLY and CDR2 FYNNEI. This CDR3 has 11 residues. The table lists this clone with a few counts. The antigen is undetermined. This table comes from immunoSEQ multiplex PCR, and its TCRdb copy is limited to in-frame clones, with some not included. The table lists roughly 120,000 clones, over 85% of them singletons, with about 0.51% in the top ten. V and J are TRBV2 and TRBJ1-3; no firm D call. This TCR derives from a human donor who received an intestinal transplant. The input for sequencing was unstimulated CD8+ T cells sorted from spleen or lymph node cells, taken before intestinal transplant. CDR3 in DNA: TGTGCCAGCAGTGATACCTTCCCCATATATTTT. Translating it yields CASSDTFPIYF.